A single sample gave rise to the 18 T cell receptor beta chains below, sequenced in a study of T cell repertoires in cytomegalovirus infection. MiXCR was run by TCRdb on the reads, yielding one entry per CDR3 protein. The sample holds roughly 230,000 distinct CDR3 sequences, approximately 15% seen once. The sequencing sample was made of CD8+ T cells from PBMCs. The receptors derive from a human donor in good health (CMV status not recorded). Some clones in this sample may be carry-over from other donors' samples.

Here the CDR3 reads CASSPTGVNEQFF. CDR3 nucleotides: TGTGCCAGCAGTCCAACAGGGGTCAATGAGCAGTTCTTC. V and J are TRBV12-3 or TRBV12-4 and TRBJ2-1; 7 bases are shared with TRBD1. V gave up 5 bases and J gave up 6 bases; unmatched junction bases: 4. The CDR3 has 13 amino acids.

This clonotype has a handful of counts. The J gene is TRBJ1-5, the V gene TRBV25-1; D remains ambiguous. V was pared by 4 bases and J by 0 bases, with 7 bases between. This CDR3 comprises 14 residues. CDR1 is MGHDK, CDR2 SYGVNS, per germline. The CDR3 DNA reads TGTGCCAGCAGTGGGCCTTATAGCAATCAGCCCCAGCATTTT. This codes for CASSGPYSNQPQHF.

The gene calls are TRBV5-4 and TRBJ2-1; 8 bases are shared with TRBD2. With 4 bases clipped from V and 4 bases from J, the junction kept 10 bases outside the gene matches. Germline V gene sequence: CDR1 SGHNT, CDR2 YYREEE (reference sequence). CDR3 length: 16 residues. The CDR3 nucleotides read TGTGCCAGCAGCCCAGATGGCGGGGGGTTGTACAATGAGCAGTTCTTC. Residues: CASSPDGGGLYNEQFF.

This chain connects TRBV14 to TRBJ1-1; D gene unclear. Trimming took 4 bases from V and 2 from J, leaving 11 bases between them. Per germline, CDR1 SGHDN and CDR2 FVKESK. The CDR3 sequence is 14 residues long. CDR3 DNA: TGTGCCAGCAGCCCCCCCGACGAAAACACTGAAGCTTTCTTT. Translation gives CASSPPDENTEAFF.

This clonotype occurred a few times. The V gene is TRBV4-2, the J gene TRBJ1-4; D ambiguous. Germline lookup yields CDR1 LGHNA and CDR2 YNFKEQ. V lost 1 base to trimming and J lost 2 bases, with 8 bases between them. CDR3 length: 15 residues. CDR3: CASSQAWETNEKLFF. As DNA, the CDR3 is TGTGCCAGCAGCCAAGCTTGGGAGACTAATGAAAAACTGTTTTTT.

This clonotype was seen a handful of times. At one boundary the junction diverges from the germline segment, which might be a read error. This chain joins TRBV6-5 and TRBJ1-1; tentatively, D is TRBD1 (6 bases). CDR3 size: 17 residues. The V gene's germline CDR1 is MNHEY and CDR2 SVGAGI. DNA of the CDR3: TGTGCCAGCAGCAACCGGGACACGTATCCGAGGAACGCTGAAGCTTTCTTT. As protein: CASSNRDTYPRNAEAFF.

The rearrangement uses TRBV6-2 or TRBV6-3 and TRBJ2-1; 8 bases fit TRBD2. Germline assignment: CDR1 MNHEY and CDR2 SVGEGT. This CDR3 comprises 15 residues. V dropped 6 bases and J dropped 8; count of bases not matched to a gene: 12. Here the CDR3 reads CASSPYGGAGDEQFF. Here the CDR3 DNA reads TGTGCCAGCAGCCCCTACGGGGGGGCGGGCGATGAGCAGTTCTTC.

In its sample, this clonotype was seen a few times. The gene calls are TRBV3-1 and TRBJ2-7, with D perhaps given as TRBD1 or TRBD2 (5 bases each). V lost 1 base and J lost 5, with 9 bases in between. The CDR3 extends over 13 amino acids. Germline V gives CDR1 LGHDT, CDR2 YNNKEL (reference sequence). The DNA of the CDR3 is TGTGCCAGCAGCCAAGTCGGGGACGACGAGCAGTACTTC. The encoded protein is CASSQVGDDEQYF.

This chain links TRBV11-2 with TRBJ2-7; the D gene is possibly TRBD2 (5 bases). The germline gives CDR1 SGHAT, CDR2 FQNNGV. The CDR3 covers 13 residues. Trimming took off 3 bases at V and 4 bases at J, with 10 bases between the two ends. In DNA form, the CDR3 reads TGTGCCAGCAGCTTCCCGGGATTATACGAGCAGTACTTC. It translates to CASSFPGLYEQYF.

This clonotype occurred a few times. The CDR3 spells CASSLVLTGLDEQYF. DNA for the CDR3: TGTGCCAGCAGCTTAGTTCTGACAGGGTTGGACGAGCAGTACTTC. The rearrangement links TRBV7-9 to TRBJ2-7; 7 nucleotides agree with TRBD1. Germline V lookup: CDR1 SEHNR, CDR2 FQNEAQ (reference sequence). There are 15 residues in the CDR3. V dropped 1 base and J dropped 5; count of bases not matched to a gene: 8.

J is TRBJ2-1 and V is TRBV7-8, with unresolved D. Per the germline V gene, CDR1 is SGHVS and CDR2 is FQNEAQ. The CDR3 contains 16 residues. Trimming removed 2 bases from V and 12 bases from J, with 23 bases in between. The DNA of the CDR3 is TGTGCCAGCAGCTTATATCTACTATCGGTGCCCTATGGGCAGTTCTTC. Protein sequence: CASSLYLLSVPYGQFF.

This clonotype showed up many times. In DNA form, the CDR3 reads TGTGCCAGCAGACCGACAGGGGGCCTTGGTCAGCCCCAGCATTTT. This translates into CASRPTGGLGQPQHF. The chain employs TRBV12-3 or TRBV12-4 and TRBJ1-5; TRBD1 aligns across 10 bases. V dropped 6 bases and J dropped 6; count of bases not matched to a gene: 8. The CDR3 runs to 15 residues.

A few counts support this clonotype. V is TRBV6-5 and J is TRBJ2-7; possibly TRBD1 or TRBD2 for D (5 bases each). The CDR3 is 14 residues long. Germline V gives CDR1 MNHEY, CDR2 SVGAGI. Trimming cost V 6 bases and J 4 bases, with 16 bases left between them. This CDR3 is CASSGDPYEYEQYF. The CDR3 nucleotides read TGTGCCAGCAGCGGGGACCCCTACGAATACGAGCAGTACTTC.

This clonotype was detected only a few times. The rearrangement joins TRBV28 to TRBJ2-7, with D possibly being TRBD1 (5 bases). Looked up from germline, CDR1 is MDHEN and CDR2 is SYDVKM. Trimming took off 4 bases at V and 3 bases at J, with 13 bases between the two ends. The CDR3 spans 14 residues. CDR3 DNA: TGTGCCAGCAGTTCCCCCAGGGAATACTACGAGCAGTACTTC. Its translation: CASSSPREYYEQYF.

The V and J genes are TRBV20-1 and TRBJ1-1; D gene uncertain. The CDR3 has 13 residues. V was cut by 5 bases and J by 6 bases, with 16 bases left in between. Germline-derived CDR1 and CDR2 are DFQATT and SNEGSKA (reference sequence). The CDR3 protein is CSALRPGPAEAFF. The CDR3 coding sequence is TGCAGTGCTTTACGACCCGGCCCGGCTGAAGCTTTCTTT.

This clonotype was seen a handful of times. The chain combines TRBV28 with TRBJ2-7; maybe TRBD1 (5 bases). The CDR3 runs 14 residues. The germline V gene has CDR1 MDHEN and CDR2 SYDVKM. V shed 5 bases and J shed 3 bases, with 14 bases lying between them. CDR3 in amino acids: CASSLVGPRYEQYF. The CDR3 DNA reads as TGTGCCAGCAGTCTTGTGGGGCCTCGCTACGAGCAGTACTTC. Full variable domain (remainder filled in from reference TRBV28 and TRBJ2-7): DVKVTQSSRYLVKRTGEKVFLECVQDMDHENMFWYRQDPGLGLRLIYFSYDVKMKEKGDIPEGYSVSREKKERFSLILESASTNQTSMYLCASSLVGPRYEQYFGPGTRLTVT.

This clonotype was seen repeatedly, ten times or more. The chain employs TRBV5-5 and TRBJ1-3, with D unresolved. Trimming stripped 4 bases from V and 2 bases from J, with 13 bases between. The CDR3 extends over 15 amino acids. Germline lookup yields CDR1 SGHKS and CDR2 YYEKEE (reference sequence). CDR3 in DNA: TGTGCCAGCAGCGTGTACCCGGGGACTGGAAACACCATATATTTT. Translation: CASSVYPGTGNTIYF.

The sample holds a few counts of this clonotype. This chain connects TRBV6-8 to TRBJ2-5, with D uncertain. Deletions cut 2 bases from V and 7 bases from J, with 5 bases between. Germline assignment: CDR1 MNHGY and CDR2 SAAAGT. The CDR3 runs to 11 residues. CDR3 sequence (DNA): TGTGCCAGCAGTTACGCCGGGACCCAGTACTTC. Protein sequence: CASSYAGTQYF.